Below, 5 T cell receptor beta chains from the same sample are listed, as sequenced in a study of shared clonotypes between healthy human individuals. Repertoires were generated with immunoSEQ multiplex PCR, while TCRdb's copy carries only in-frame clones and drops some. The data show under 1,100,000 clones, around 75% seen once. The specimen sequenced was memory CD4+ T cells sorted from blood. Subset specified: CD45RA-negative fraction. Receptors originate from a man in his late teens or twenties in good health.

This clone was counted a few times. This sequence joins TRBV5-1 and TRBJ1-4, with 10 bases fitting TRBD1. V shed 0 bases and J 7 bases; nucleotides not matched to a gene: 0. Germline V CDR1 and CDR2: SGHRS, YFSETQ. The CDR3 has 14 residues. CDR3 sequence: CASSLGDRGEKLFF. Written as DNA, the CDR3 is TGCGCCAGCAGCTTGGGGGACAGGGGTGAAAAACTGTTTTTT.

The chain combines TRBV6-5 with TRBJ2-2, with D uncertain. The germline V gene has CDR1 MNHEY and CDR2 SVGAGI. The CDR3 is made up of 15 amino acids. Deletions cut 5 bases from V and 4 bases from J, with 14 bases between. The CDR3 nucleotides read TGTGCCAGCAGTGCCAGCGACTTCCGCACCGGGGAGCTGTTTTTT. Its translation is CASSASDFRTGELFF.

A note on this clone: Within the sample, other DNA sequences also encode this same CDR3. The chain has TRBV5-1 and TRBJ1-2; possibly TRBD1 for D (5 bases). V was clipped by 1 base and J by 2 bases, with 12 bases between them. The CDR3 length is 15 residues. Per the germline V gene, CDR1 is SGHRS and CDR2 is YFSETQ. The CDR3 DNA sequence: TGCGCCAGCAGCTTGCGATGGGGACCCAACTATGGCTACACCTTC. Translation gives CASSLRWGPNYGYTF.

In regard to this clone: Other DNA sequences in this specimen translate into the identical CDR3. The chain combines TRBV6-5 with TRBJ1-1; TRBD1 might be the D (6 bases). CDR3 length equals 13 residues. V lost 5 bases, J lost 1 base, and 8 bases lay in between. CDR1 is MNHEY, CDR2 SVGAGI, per germline. CDR3 amino acids: CASSLTGNTEAFF. For the CDR3, the DNA is TGTGCCAGCAGTCTGACAGGGAACACTGAAGCTTTCTTT.

This sequence joins TRBV10-2 and TRBJ2-1, with 11 bases identical to TRBD2. The ends lost 6 bases at V and 9 bases at J; junction bases unmatched: 4. The CDR3 is 13 residues long. CDR1 is WSHSY and CDR2 is SAAADI in the germline V gene. CDR3 loop: CASRIGTSGEQFF. In DNA form, the CDR3 reads TGCGCCAGCAGGATCGGGACTAGCGGTGAGCAGTTCTTC.